Below are 11 T cell receptor beta chains sequenced from a single sample in a study of cytomegalovirus exposure and HLA in healthy donors. The PCR employed 60 Vbeta primers together with 13 Jbeta primers. Libraries were prepared by immunoSEQ multiplex PCR; TCRdb keeps only in-frame clonotypes and omits some of them. The repertoire holds 220,000 or so clones, with about 70% as singletons. The sample taken for sequencing was PBMCs. These receptors originate from a woman aged 25 to 39 in good health and CMV-seronegative.

This clone was counted once. The rearrangement links TRBV29-1 to TRBJ2-3, with 14 nucleotides matching TRBD2. This CDR3 comprises 14 residues. After removal of 7 bases from V and 4 bases from J, the junction contained 4 bases not matched to a gene. The germline gives CDR1 SQVTM, CDR2 ANQGSEA. CDR3 nucleotide sequence: TGCAGCGGGCGACTAGCGGGAGGGGCAGATACGCAGTATTTT. This translates into CSGRLAGGADTQYF.

The chain links TRBV9 to TRBJ2-7; D is possibly TRBD2 (6 bases). The germline CDR1 and CDR2 sequences are SGDLS and YYNGEE. The CDR3 length is 14 residues. V lost 5 bases and J 2 bases, leaving 14 bases between the germline ends. Here the CDR3 reads CASSAGRIAYEQYF. The CDR3 DNA reads as TGTGCCAGCAGTGCGGGACGGATTGCCTACGAGCAGTACTTC.

This clone was picked up a small number of times. The genes are TRBV5-1 and TRBJ2-1; a possible D gene is TRBD1 (5 bases). Germline CDR1 and CDR2: SGHRS and YFSETQ. This CDR3 has 14 residues. Trimming cost V 5 bases and J 3 bases, with 12 bases left between them. CDR3 sequence reads: CASSAGANYNEQFF. The CDR3, as DNA: TGCGCCAGCAGTGCTGGGGCCAACTACAATGAGCAGTTCTTC.

The chain joins TRBV5-1 to TRBJ1-1; no definite D call. Trimming stripped 6 bases from V and 1 base from J, with 22 bases between. CDR1 and CDR2 from the germline V gene are SGHRS and YFSETQ. The CDR3 is 17 residues long. The CDR3 protein is CASTIQAGVSGNTEAFF. The DNA of the CDR3 is TGCGCCAGCACCATCCAGGCGGGCGTCTCCGGGAACACTGAAGCTTTCTTT.

The genes are TRBV6-5 and TRBJ2-7, with 10 positions matching TRBD1. V trimming: 0 bases; J trimming: 1 base; junction bases outside the gene matches: 0. CDR1 is MNHEY and CDR2 is SVGAGI in the germline V gene. The CDR3 length is 15 residues. The CDR3 coding sequence is TGTGCCAGCAGTTACTCGGGACAGGGGTCCTACGAGCAGTACTTC. This codes for CASSYSGQGSYEQYF.

The V call is TRBV10-3, the J call TRBJ2-7; maybe TRBD2 (5 bases). V lost 5 bases and J lost 2, with 13 bases in between. CDR3 length: 14 amino acids. CDR1 is ENHRY and CDR2 is SYGVKD in the germline V gene. Here the CDR3 DNA reads TGTGCCATCAGTTCCCTAGGACTGGCCTACGAGCAGTACTTC. Its translation is CAISSLGLAYEQYF.

The rearrangement joins TRBV5-4 to TRBJ2-6, with 13 bases identical to TRBD2. The V segment lost 3 bases and the J segment 0 bases; nucleotides outside the gene matches: 3. The CDR3 runs 18 residues. Germline V gene lookup returns CDR1 SGHNT and CDR2 YYREEE (reference sequence). CDR3 coding DNA: TGTGCCAGCAGCTCGGGACTAGCGGGGAACTCTGGGGCCAACGTCCTGACTTTC. Translation: CASSSGLAGNSGANVLTF.

The chain joins TRBV5-6 to TRBJ2-7, with 7 positions matching TRBD1. The CDR3 is 15 amino acids. Germline V gives CDR1 SGHDT, CDR2 YYEEEE. V was pared by 3 bases and J by 3 bases, with 9 bases of the junction left unmatched. CDR3 sequence (DNA): TGTGCCAGCAGCTCCCGGGACAGCTACCACTACGAGCAGTACTTC. It codes for CASSSRDSYHYEQYF.

The chain is built from TRBV9 and TRBJ2-1, with 9 bases aligning to TRBD1. V lost 0 bases, J lost 4 bases, and 5 bases stayed unmatched. This CDR3 is built from 16 residues. The germline V gene has CDR1 SGDLS and CDR2 YYNGEE. The CDR3 is CASSVGGQGLYNEQFF. In DNA, the CDR3 is TGTGCCAGCAGCGTAGGTGGACAGGGGCTATACAATGAGCAGTTCTTC. The entire variable domain, with the rest obtained from reference TRBV9 and TRBJ2-1, is as follows: DSGVTQTPKHLITATGQRVTLRCSPRSGDLSVYWYQQSLDQGLQFLIQYYNGEERAKGNILERFSAQQFPDLHSELNLSSLELGDSALYFCASSVGGQGLYNEQFFGPGTRLTVL.

This clone was observed a handful of times. The rearrangement uses TRBV5-1 and TRBJ2-2; 9 nucleotides align to TRBD2. CDR3 length equals 15 residues. V was pared by 3 bases and J by 3 bases, with 3 bases of the junction left unmatched. Looked up from germline, CDR1 is SGHRS and CDR2 is YFSETQ. The CDR3 DNA follows: TGCGCCAGCAGCTCGACTAGCGGACACACCGGGGAGCTGTTTTTT. Protein sequence: CASSSTSGHTGELFF.

The rearrangement links TRBV29-1 to TRBJ1-2; 8 bases align to TRBD1. Germline V gives CDR1 SQVTM, CDR2 ANQGSEA. The CDR3 totals 14 residues. The trim removed 3 bases at V and 2 bases at J, leaving 5 bases unmatched. The CDR3 loop is CSVDSTGANYGYTF. DNA for the CDR3: TGCAGCGTTGATTCGACAGGGGCAAACTATGGCTACACCTTC.